A selection of T cell receptor beta chains follows, all from one sample in a study of PD-1 blockade in mismatch repair-deficient tumors. Sequenced by immunoSEQ multiplex PCR; TCRdb stores in-frame clones only, minus some. This table has 45,000 to 60,000 clones, around 80% appearing once. Sample: peripheral blood, taken 4 weeks after starting pembrolizumab. These TCRs come from an adult with mismatch repair-deficient cancer. The CDR3 runs from the conserved cysteine through the conserved F or W. D genes are given only for firm matches. Some rows mark clone size as missing; the rest say once, few, many or name a class of expanded clone.

V gene: TRBV7-7; J gene: TRBJ2-7; clone size: once; D gene: NA; CDR3 DNA: TGTGCTAGCAGCTCGGAAGGGATCAGAGACGGCGAGCAGTACTTC; CDR3 protein: CASSSEGIRDGEQYF
V gene: TRBV14; J gene: TRBJ2-1; clone size: NA; D gene: TRBD2; CDR3 DNA: TGTGCCAGCAGCCAAGATCCATCGAGACTAGCGGGAGAGAGGAATGAGCAGTTCTTC; CDR3 protein: CASSQDPSRLAGERNEQFF
V gene: TRBV5-1; J gene: TRBJ1-2; clone size: NA; D gene: NA; CDR3 DNA: TGCGCCAGCAGCGGGCTGGTAGGGCAGAGTGGCTACACCTTC; CDR3 protein: CASSGLVGQSGYTF
V gene: TRBV19; J gene: TRBJ1-5; clone size: NA; D gene: TRBD1; CDR3 DNA: TGTGCCAGTAGTAGTCGGGGCGGACAGGGGCCTCAGCCCCAGCATTTT; CDR3 protein: CASSSRGGQGPQPQHF
V gene: TRBV27; J gene: TRBJ1-5; clone size: NA; D gene: TRBD1; CDR3 DNA: TGTGCCAGCAGTTTTACAGGGGCGGGGCAGCCCCAGCATTTT; CDR3 protein: CASSFTGAGQPQHF
V gene: TRBV18; J gene: TRBJ1-5; clone size: NA; D gene: NA; CDR3 DNA: TGTGCCAGCTCACCACGGGGGGGGCATGGTCAGCCCCAGCATTTT; CDR3 protein: CASSPRGGHGQPQHF
V gene: TRBV6-5; J gene: TRBJ1-5; clone size: few; D gene: TRBD1; CDR3 DNA: TGTGCCAGCAGTTACTCGCCGACAGGGAATCAGCCCCAGCATTTT; CDR3 protein: CASSYSPTGNQPQHF
V gene: TRBV29-1; J gene: TRBJ2-1; clone size: NA; D gene: NA; CDR3 DNA: TGCAGCGCCCACGCAGGGGTTGGCAATGAGCAGTTCTTC; CDR3 protein: CSAHAGVGNEQFF
V gene: TRBV5-1; J gene: TRBJ2-7; clone size: NA; D gene: NA; CDR3 DNA: TGCGCCAGCAGCTTGGCACGGGGGAGCTCCTACGAGCAGTACTTC; CDR3 protein: CASSLARGSSYEQYF
V gene: TRBV7-2; J gene: TRBJ1-5; clone size: NA; D gene: NA; CDR3 DNA: TGTGCCAGCAGCTTCTTTAACCAGCCCCAGCATTTT; CDR3 protein: CASSFFNQPQHF
V gene: TRBV27; J gene: TRBJ2-7; clone size: once; D gene: NA; CDR3 DNA: TGTGCCAGCAGTTTCGGCCGTTCCTACGAGCAGTACTTC; CDR3 protein: CASSFGRSYEQYF
V gene: TRBV11-2; J gene: TRBJ2-7; clone size: NA; D gene: NA; CDR3 DNA: TGTGCCAGCAGCTTGTTAGAATACGAGCAGTACTTC; CDR3 protein: CASSLLEYEQYF
V gene: TRBV6-6; J gene: TRBJ2-1; clone size: NA; D gene: NA; CDR3 DNA: TGTGCCAGCAGAGGGACAGAGCAGTTCTTC; CDR3 protein: CASRGTEQFF
V gene: TRBV19; J gene: TRBJ2-4; clone size: NA; D gene: TRBD2; CDR3 DNA: TGTGCCAGTAGTATTTTCCGGGAGGGGGGGCTATTAGCCAAAAACATTCAGTACTTC; CDR3 protein: CASSIFREGGLLAKNIQYF
V gene: TRBV19; J gene: TRBJ2-1; clone size: NA; D gene: NA; CDR3 DNA: TGTGCCAGTAGCCTGGAGCTAGGGTACAATGAGCAGTTCTTC; CDR3 protein: CASSLELGYNEQFF
V gene: TRBV7-9; J gene: TRBJ2-5; clone size: NA; D gene: TRBD2; CDR3 DNA: TGTGCCAGCAGCTACATAGCGGGAGTCCAAGAGACCCAGTACTTC; CDR3 protein: CASSYIAGVQETQYF
V gene: TRBV16; J gene: TRBJ2-6; clone size: NA; D gene: NA; CDR3 DNA: TGTGCCAGCAGCCGCCCCGGGGGTGCTGGGGCCAACGTCCTGACTTTC; CDR3 protein: CASSRPGGAGANVLTF
V gene: TRBV11-2; J gene: TRBJ2-7; clone size: few; D gene: TRBD1; CDR3 DNA: TGTGCCAGCAGCCGACAGGGAGAGGGCGAGCAGTACTTC; CDR3 protein: CASSRQGEGEQYF
V gene: TRBV29-1; J gene: TRBJ1-5; clone size: NA; D gene: TRBD1; CDR3 DNA: TGCAGCGTGGCCGGGACAGAAGTGGATCAGCCCCAGCATTTT; CDR3 protein: CSVAGTEVDQPQHF
V gene: TRBV11-2; J gene: TRBJ2-7; clone size: once; D gene: NA; CDR3 DNA: TGTGCCAGCAGCTTAGAGGGGGGGCCCACCTACGAGCAGTACTTC; CDR3 protein: CASSLEGGPTYEQYF
V gene: TRBV9; J gene: TRBJ1-1; clone size: NA; D gene: TRBD1; CDR3 DNA: TGTGCCAGCAGCGTACAGACAGGGGGATTTCCTGAAGCTTTCTTT; CDR3 protein: CASSVQTGGFPEAFF
V gene: TRBV5-6; J gene: TRBJ2-6; clone size: NA; D gene: NA; CDR3 DNA: TGTGCCAGCAGCTTGGTGTCGGGGCGTTACTCTGGGGCCAACGTCCTGACTTTC; CDR3 protein: CASSLVSGRYSGANVLTF
V gene: TRBV11-3; J gene: TRBJ2-3; clone size: NA; D gene: NA; CDR3 DNA: TGTGCCAGCAGCTTGGGAGGTGTCAGTAGAAGGATCGGAGATACGCAGTATTTT; CDR3 protein: CASSLGGVSRRIGDTQYF
V gene: TRBV9; J gene: TRBJ1-1; clone size: NA; D gene: NA; CDR3 DNA: TGTGCCAGCAGCGTACTGGGATCCACTGAAGCTTTCTTT; CDR3 protein: CASSVLGSTEAFF
V gene: TRBV9; J gene: TRBJ2-1; clone size: NA; D gene: TRBD1; CDR3 DNA: TGTGCCAGCAGCGTGAGCGACAGGGTTGGTTACGATGAGCAGTTCTTC; CDR3 protein: CASSVSDRVGYDEQFF
V gene: TRBV10-2; J gene: TRBJ2-2; clone size: NA; D gene: TRBD2; CDR3 DNA: TGCGCCAGCAGTGAGGGGGTAGCGGGGGCGAACACCGGGGAGCTGTTTTTT; CDR3 protein: CASSEGVAGANTGELFF
V gene: TRBV9; J gene: TRBJ2-7; clone size: NA; D gene: NA; CDR3 DNA: TGTGCCAGCAGCGTAGACCATGTATCCTACGAGCAGTACTTC; CDR3 protein: CASSVDHVSYEQYF
V gene: TRBV11-2; J gene: TRBJ2-3; clone size: NA; D gene: TRBD2; CDR3 DNA: TGTGCCAGCAGCTTTCGCGGGAGCGGCACAGATACGCAGTATTTT; CDR3 protein: CASSFRGSGTDTQYF
V gene: TRBV4-3; J gene: TRBJ2-3; clone size: NA; D gene: NA; CDR3 DNA: TGCGCCAGCAGCCAAGTTTGGTCCCAGAGCAGCACAGATACGCAGTATTTT; CDR3 protein: CASSQVWSQSSTDTQYF
V gene: TRBV27; J gene: TRBJ1-1; clone size: NA; D gene: NA; CDR3 DNA: TGTGCCAGCAGTCTGGACAGGAACACTGAAGCTTTCTTT; CDR3 protein: CASSLDRNTEAFF
V gene: TRBV5-4; J gene: TRBJ1-3; clone size: NA; D gene: NA; CDR3 DNA: TGTGCCAGCAGCTTGGCAGGCCTTTCTGGAAACACCATATATTTT; CDR3 protein: CASSLAGLSGNTIYF
V gene: TRBV11-2; J gene: TRBJ1-2; clone size: NA; D gene: NA; CDR3 DNA: TGTGCCAGCAGCTTAGATGGCCAGGCGAGTTACTATGGCTACACCTTC; CDR3 protein: CASSLDGQASYYGYTF
V gene: TRBV10-3; J gene: TRBJ2-3; clone size: NA; D gene: TRBD2; CDR3 DNA: TGTGCCATCAGTGAGCCCGGACTAGCGGGAGAAGGAAATACGCAGTATTTT; CDR3 protein: CAISEPGLAGEGNTQYF
V gene: TRBV25-1; J gene: TRBJ1-1; clone size: NA; D gene: NA; CDR3 DNA: TGTGCCAGCAGTGATCTAGGGGGGCAGCCGGGGACTGAAGCTTTCTTT; CDR3 protein: CASSDLGGQPGTEAFF
V gene: TRBV11-3; J gene: TRBJ2-1; clone size: NA; D gene: NA; CDR3 DNA: TGTGCCAGCAGCTCTCGGAGGGACAGATACAATGAGCAGTTCTTC; CDR3 protein: CASSSRRDRYNEQFF
V gene: TRBV5-4; J gene: TRBJ2-1; clone size: NA; D gene: TRBD2; CDR3 DNA: TGTGCCAGCAGCTTGGTAGGGACGGGAGGGCCTGAGACGGACAATGAGCAGTTCTTC; CDR3 protein: CASSLVGTGGPETDNEQFF
V gene: TRBV5-1; J gene: TRBJ1-1; clone size: NA; D gene: TRBD1; CDR3 DNA: TGCGCCAGCAGCTTGACAGGGGGGTCTGAAGCTTTCTTT; CDR3 protein: CASSLTGGSEAFF
V gene: TRBV5-1; J gene: TRBJ1-1; clone size: NA; D gene: NA; CDR3 DNA: TGCGCCAGCAGCTGGGGGGACGCGACGGGGTGGAACACTGAAGCTTTCTTT; CDR3 protein: CASSWGDATGWNTEAFF
V gene: TRBV5-1; J gene: TRBJ1-2; clone size: NA; D gene: NA; CDR3 DNA: TGCGCCAGCAGCTTGGAGAGCTATGGCTACACCTTC; CDR3 protein: CASSLESYGYTF
V gene: TRBV19; J gene: TRBJ2-1; clone size: NA; D gene: NA; CDR3 DNA: TGTGCCAGTAGTATTAATAGCGGATACAATGAGCAGTTCTTC; CDR3 protein: CASSINSGYNEQFF
V gene: TRBV30; J gene: TRBJ2-5; clone size: NA; D gene: TRBD1; CDR3 DNA: TGTGCCTGGAGTCCAGGGACAGGGGTCCGTGAGACCCAGTACTTC; CDR3 protein: CAWSPGTGVRETQYF
V gene: TRBV28; J gene: TRBJ2-7; clone size: NA; D gene: TRBD1; CDR3 DNA: TGTGCCAGCAGTTACGGGACAGGGGACTACGAGCAGTACTTC; CDR3 protein: CASSYGTGDYEQYF
V gene: TRBV6-6; J gene: TRBJ1-1; clone size: NA; D gene: NA; CDR3 DNA: TGTGCCAGCAGTTACTCGAAGTCCTCGAACACTGAAGCTTTCTTT; CDR3 protein: CASSYSKSSNTEAFF
V gene: TRBV27; J gene: TRBJ2-1; clone size: NA; D gene: NA; CDR3 DNA: TGTGCCAGCAGTTTAGAGGGAGAGCAGTTCTTC; CDR3 protein: CASSLEGEQFF
V gene: TRBV5-5; J gene: TRBJ2-7; clone size: NA; D gene: TRBD1; CDR3 DNA: TGTGCCAGCAGCTTCGGAGTGGCAGGGGGCTCCGAGCAGTACTTC; CDR3 protein: CASSFGVAGGSEQYF
V gene: TRBV5-6; J gene: TRBJ1-2; clone size: once; D gene: NA; CDR3 DNA: TGTGCCAGCAGCTTGGGGACATCCTATGGCTACACCTTC; CDR3 protein: CASSLGTSYGYTF
V gene: TRBV5-3; J gene: TRBJ2-5; clone size: NA; D gene: TRBD1; CDR3 DNA: TGTGCCAGAAGCCCGGAGACAGGGGATTCAGAGACCCAGTACTTC; CDR3 protein: CARSPETGDSETQYF